These 13 T cell receptor beta chains share one sample of origin, sequenced in a study of control samples from healthy donors and cancer patients. Assay: immunoSEQ multiplex PCR; the TCRdb copy retains only in-frame clones and omits some. The sample has 70,000 to 100,000 clones; about 87% are singletons. Sequences were obtained from PBMCs. The receptors were gathered from a woman in her sixties or seventies with head and neck cancer.

The gene calls are TRBV24-1 and TRBJ2-3; 11 positions agree with TRBD1. Germline trimming cut 7 bases from V and 5 bases from J; bases unmatched to any gene: 4. CDR3 length: 14 residues. Looked up from germline, CDR1 is KGHDR and CDR2 is SFDVKD. CDR3 region: CATRPGQGEDTQYF. CDR3 in DNA: TGTGCCACCAGACCGGGACAGGGGGAAGATACGCAGTATTTT.

A few counts support this clone. The chain recombines TRBV6-2 or TRBV6-3 with TRBJ2-7, with 14 positions matching TRBD2. This CDR3 contains 16 residues. Germline CDR1 reads MNHEY; CDR2 reads SVGEGT. V dropped 4 bases and J dropped 5; count of bases not matched to a gene: 7. As DNA, the CDR3 is TGTGCCAGCAGTTCCCGACTAGCGGGAGGGCCAAACGAGCAGTACTTC. Amino acid sequence: CASSSRLAGGPNEQYF.

V and J are TRBV5-1 and TRBJ2-1, with TRBD1 identical over 8 bases. The CDR3 sequence is 13 residues long. Germline trimming cut 4 bases from V and 8 bases from J; bases unmatched to any gene: 5. The germline CDR1 and CDR2 sequences are SGHRS and YFSETQ. Here the CDR3 reads CASSGGTGDEQFF. Here the CDR3 DNA reads TGCGCCAGCAGCGGAGGGACAGGCGATGAGCAGTTCTTC.

This chain uses TRBV19 with TRBJ2-7; TRBD1 matches at 7 bases. Trimming at V came to 8 bases and at J to 0 bases, leaving 7 bases not matched to a gene. The length of the CDR3 is 14 residues. Germline V lookup: CDR1 LNHDA, CDR2 SQIVND (reference sequence). This chain's CDR3 is CASSGQVNSYEQYF. CDR3 nucleotide sequence: TGTGCCAGTTCTGGACAGGTCAACTCCTACGAGCAGTACTTC.

This rearrangement joins TRBV29-1 to TRBJ1-5; D is ambiguous. CDR3 length equals 13 residues. V gave up 4 bases and J gave up 7 bases, with 14 bases separating them. Germline CDR1 reads SQVTM; CDR2 reads ANQGSEA. Written as DNA, the CDR3 is TGCAGCGTTGGGAGTATGGAGGGACAGCCCCAGCATTTT. Amino acid sequence: CSVGSMEGQPQHF.

The chain joins TRBV9 to TRBJ1-5, with D unclear. The V end lost 3 bases, the J end lost 0 bases, and 7 bases lay between the germline ends. The CDR3 has 14 amino acids. Germline V gives CDR1 SGDLS, CDR2 YYNGEE. The CDR3 sequence is CASSGGYSNQPQHF. CDR3 DNA: TGTGCCAGCAGCGGCGGATATAGCAATCAGCCCCAGCATTTT.

This clone appeared a few times. The CDR3 DNA is TGCGCCAGCAGCCAACCTACAGGGCAGGGGAGGTTCACCGGGGAGCTGTTTTTT. Translated, it gives CASSQPTGQGRFTGELFF. The rearrangement uses TRBV4-1 and TRBJ2-2; D assignment may be TRBD1 or TRBD2 (6 bases each). The germline V gene encodes CDR1 MGHRA and CDR2 YSYEKL. There are 18 residues in the CDR3. V lost 2 bases, J lost 4 bases, and 20 bases lay in between.

The chain couples TRBV13 to TRBJ2-7; D is possibly TRBD2 (5 bases). V was pared by 2 bases and J by 5 bases, with 13 bases between. This CDR3 has 14 residues. Germline V gene data show CDR1 as PRHDT and CDR2 as FYEKMQ (reference sequence). DNA for the CDR3: TGTGCCAGCAGCTTAATCGGGGTTCCCCACGAGCAGTACTTC. Translated: CASSLIGVPHEQYF.

V gene TRBV6-5 combines with J gene TRBJ2-2; the D is unclear. V gave up 0 bases and J gave up 5 bases, with 13 bases separating them. Germline loops: CDR1 MNHEY, CDR2 SVGAGI. The CDR3 covers 16 residues. CDR3 sequence (DNA): TGTGCCAGCAGTTACTCCGCCGCAGGCGGAACCGGGGAGCTGTTTTTT. Translated, it gives CASSYSAAGGTGELFF.

The chain uses TRBV29-1 and TRBJ2-1; possible D gene TRBD2, 6 bases. The CDR3 sequence is 17 residues long. The germline V gene has CDR1 SQVTM and CDR2 ANQGSEA. V lost 4 bases and J 0 bases, leaving 19 bases between the germline ends. CDR3: CSVANKLAGSSYNEQFF. The CDR3 coding sequence is TGCAGCGTTGCTAACAAACTCGCGGGAAGCTCCTACAATGAGCAGTTCTTC.

The chain recombines TRBV2 with TRBJ2-1; 14 bases align to TRBD2. Germline lookup yields CDR1 SNHLY and CDR2 FYNNEI. The CDR3 spans 16 residues. J lost 3 bases, V lost 5 bases, and 3 bases had no gene match. The CDR3 region is CASSPGTSGGYNEQFF. CDR3 in DNA: TGTGCCAGCAGTCCCGGGACTAGCGGGGGCTACAATGAGCAGTTCTTC.

The sample holds one count of this clone. The chain carries TRBV2 and TRBJ2-7, with a tentative D call TRBD2 (5 bases). The CDR3 length is 14 residues. Germline values: CDR1 SNHLY, CDR2 FYNNEI. V gave up 3 bases and J gave up 2 bases, with 11 bases separating them. The CDR3 bases are TGTGCCAGCAGTGATCAACGGGGTACCTACGAGCAGTACTTC. Protein: CASSDQRGTYEQYF.

The chain has TRBV2 and TRBJ2-2; TRBD2 might be the D (5 bases). Germline V CDR1 and CDR2: SNHLY, FYNNEI. This CDR3 is built from 16 residues. V gave up 4 bases and J gave up 3 bases, with 15 bases separating them. Written as DNA, the CDR3 is TGTGCCAGCAGTGGAGAGGGTGTGGCTTACACCGGGGAGCTGTTTTTT. The encoded protein is CASSGEGVAYTGELFF.